Each of the 22 T cell receptor beta chains below was sequenced from the same sample in a study of Ad26.COV2.S vaccination and SARS-CoV-2 variants. Noted treatment: some 20 received Ad26.COV2.S at low or high dose, single or two shots; roughly five received placebo; per-sample allocation not given. Sample collection was performed on day 63 after the first vaccine or placebo injection. Sequenced by immunoSEQ multiplex PCR; TCRdb stores in-frame clones only, minus some. The repertoire consists of about 350,000 clones, with roughly 85% occurring once and the leading ten covering 3% to 4%. The input for sequencing was peripheral blood, taken in a trial of Ad26.COV2.S vaccine versus placebo. These TCRs come from a person aged 18 to 65 who received the Ad26.COV2.S COVID-19 vaccine or a placebo.

The rearrangement uses TRBV29-1 and TRBJ1-3, with TRBD1 matching 7 bases. This CDR3 comprises 13 residues. After removal of 6 bases from V and 4 bases from J, the junction contained 6 bases not matched to a gene. Per the germline V gene, CDR1 is SQVTM and CDR2 is ANQGSEA. The CDR3 loop is CSVGTVAGNTIYF. In nucleotides, the CDR3 is TGCAGCGTCGGGACAGTGGCGGGAAACACCATATATTTT.

The chain couples TRBV5-1 to TRBJ2-1; 15 nucleotides agree with TRBD2. V trimming: 0 bases; J trimming: 5 bases; junction bases outside the gene matches: 6. The CDR3 contains 18 residues. From germline, CDR1 is SGHRS and CDR2 YFSETQ. The CDR3 sequence: CASSLGRTSGGANNEQFF. DNA of the CDR3: TGCGCCAGCAGCTTGGGAAGGACTAGCGGGGGGGCAAACAATGAGCAGTTCTTC.

The chain links TRBV28 to TRBJ1-2; D not certain. This CDR3 comprises 15 residues. The V gene's germline CDR1 is MDHEN and CDR2 SYDVKM. Trimming took off 2 bases at V and 2 bases at J, with 12 bases between the two ends. DNA for the CDR3: TGTGCCAGCAGTTTACGAGGGTGGGGAAACTATGGCTACACCTTC. It specifies CASSLRGWGNYGYTF.

V gene TRBV10-3 combines with J gene TRBJ2-7; TRBD2 matches at 11 bases. Unmatched junction bases numbered 9, after V lost 10 bases and J lost 4 bases. There are 14 residues in the CDR3. Germline CDR1 reads ENHRY; CDR2 reads SYGVKD. The CDR3 coding sequence is TGTGCCACCGTAGCGGGAGGGCTAGAATACGAGCAGTACTTC. Amino acids: CATVAGGLEYEQYF.

This sequence joins TRBV9 and TRBJ1-2; D might be TRBD1 (5 bases). CDR3 size: 12 residues. The germline V and J ends were trimmed by 1 base and 8 bases, with 9 bases remaining between them. The V gene's germline CDR1 is SGDLS and CDR2 YYNGEE. CDR3 sequence (DNA): TGTGCCAGCAGCGTACCTAACAGGGGCTACACCTTC. This gives the protein CASSVPNRGYTF.

The rearrangement joins TRBV5-1 to TRBJ1-1; the D is unclear. The V end was cut by 3 bases, the J end by 6 bases, with 15 bases between. The CDR3 sequence is 14 residues long. Germline V CDR1 and CDR2: SGHRS, YFSETQ. Here the CDR3 reads CASSSGSRLAEAFF. The DNA of the CDR3 is TGCGCCAGCAGCTCCGGGAGCCGGCTCGCTGAAGCTTTCTTT.

The CDR3: CASRKDIRVSEQYF. CDR3 DNA: TGTGCCAGCAGGAAGGATATAAGGGTTTCCGAGCAGTACTTC. The chain employs TRBV6-6 and TRBJ2-7, with D uncertain. The germline CDR1 and CDR2 sequences are MNHNY and SVGAGI (reference sequence). With 6 bases removed from V and 6 bases from J, the gap between germline ends came to 18 bases. This CDR3 has 14 amino acids.

The CDR3 sequence is CASSYATDTDTQYF. The CDR3 DNA reads as TGTGCCAGCAGTTATGCGACAGACACAGATACGCAGTATTTT. The chain recombines TRBV6-5 with TRBJ2-3; D is possibly TRBD1 (5 bases). Germline V gene sequence: CDR1 MNHEY, CDR2 SVGAGI. Trimming cost V 3 bases and J 2 bases, with 9 bases left between them. This CDR3 has 14 amino acids.

The V call is TRBV5-4, the J call TRBJ2-2; D unclear. CDR1 and CDR2 (germline): SGHNT, YYREEE (reference sequence). V was trimmed by 4 bases and J by 1 base, leaving 8 bases between them. This CDR3 comprises 14 residues. CDR3 protein: CASSPPGNTGELFF. The CDR3 nucleotides read TGTGCCAGCAGCCCTCCGGGGAACACCGGGGAGCTGTTTTTT. The full variable domain, completed using reference TRBV5-4 and TRBJ2-2, is ETGVTQSPTHLIKTRGQQVTLRCSSQSGHNTVSWYQQALGQGPQFIFQYYREEENGRGNFPPRFSGLQFPNYSSELNVNALELDDSALYLCASSPPGNTGELFFGEGSRLTVL.

This rearrangement joins TRBV19 to TRBJ2-7; TRBD1 matches 10 bases. Germline lookup yields CDR1 LNHDA and CDR2 SQIVND (reference sequence). Germline trimming cut 2 bases from V and 5 bases from J; bases unmatched to any gene: 3. CDR3 length: 14 residues. Here the CDR3 reads CASSIRQGAHEQYF. The CDR3 DNA is TGTGCCAGTAGTATACGACAGGGGGCCCACGAGCAGTACTTC. The full variable domain, in which reference TRBV19 and TRBJ2-7 provide the parts outside the CDR3, is DGGITQSPKYLFRKEGQNVTLSCEQNLNHDAMYWYRQDPGQGLRLIYYSQIVNDFQKGDIAEGYSVSREKKESFPLTVTSAQKNPTAFYLCASSIRQGAHEQYFGPGTRLTVT.

The rearrangement joins TRBV10-1 to TRBJ1-5; D remains unclear. V was pared by 3 bases and J by 1 base, with 4 bases between. The germline V gene encodes CDR1 WNHNN and CDR2 SYGVQD (reference sequence). This CDR3 comprises 13 residues. The CDR3 region has the DNA TGCGCCAGCAGTGATACAAGCAATCAGCCCCAGCATTTT. Its translation is CASSDTSNQPQHF.

This clone was detected only a few times. The chain is built from TRBV7-8 and TRBJ1-2, with a weak D call TRBD1 (5 bases). CDR1 and CDR2 (germline): SGHVS, FQNEAQ. This CDR3 has 14 amino acids. Deletions cut 1 base from V and 2 bases from J, with 8 bases between. CDR3 amino acids: CASSLGGTNYGYTF. The CDR3, as DNA: TGTGCCAGCAGCTTAGGCGGGACCAACTATGGCTACACCTTC.

This chain uses TRBV14 with TRBJ2-7; 7 bases fit TRBD1. Germline values: CDR1 SGHDN, CDR2 FVKESK. The CDR3 covers 13 residues. The ends lost 4 bases at V and 3 bases at J; junction bases unmatched: 3. The CDR3 DNA reads TGTGCCAGCAGCCGAAGACAGGGCTACGAGCAGTACTTC. It yields the protein CASSRRQGYEQYF.

The chain combines TRBV11-2 with TRBJ2-5, with a tentative D call TRBD2 (5 bases). V gave up 1 base and J gave up 4 bases, with 13 bases separating them. CDR1 and CDR2 (germline): SGHAT, FQNNGV. The CDR3 extends over 15 amino acids. As DNA, the CDR3 is TGTGCCAGCAGCTTAGTTTCGGGGAAAAGAGAGACCCAGTACTTC. Amino acid sequence: CASSLVSGKRETQYF.

The V gene is TRBV2, the J gene TRBJ2-5; TRBD1 might be the D (6 bases). CDR1 SNHLY and CDR2 FYNNEI come from the germline V gene. The V and J ends lost 4 bases and 4 bases respectively, with 19 bases between them. The CDR3 covers 16 residues. DNA for the CDR3: TGTGCCAGCAGTGGTCGTAGGGGGATGGGGGCAGAGACCCAGTACTTC. Protein product: CASSGRRGMGAETQYF.

V and J are TRBV5-1 and TRBJ2-7; 7 bases agree with TRBD2. The CDR3 extends over 16 amino acids. J lost 0 bases, V lost 4 bases, and 10 bases had no gene match. The V gene's germline CDR1 is SGHRS and CDR2 YFSETQ. The CDR3 DNA sequence: TGCGCCAGCAGCCCAGATCTAGCGGCCAACTCCTACGAGCAGTACTTC. Protein product: CASSPDLAANSYEQYF.

This chain uses TRBV3-1 (or the pseudogene TRBV3-2) with TRBJ1-5; weak D call: TRBD1 (5 bases). The CDR3 has 15 residues. The V and J ends lost 1 base and 2 bases respectively, with 9 bases between them. Germline V CDR1 and CDR2: LGHDT, YNNKEL (reference sequence). Here the CDR3 reads CASSQAGQGNQPQHF. The CDR3, as DNA: TGTGCCAGCAGCCAAGCAGGACAAGGCAATCAGCCCCAGCATTTT.

This chain uses TRBV11-2 with TRBJ2-7; 7 bases are shared with TRBD1. CDR1 SGHAT and CDR2 FQNNGV come from the germline V gene. Unmatched junction bases numbered 11, after V lost 6 bases and J lost 6 bases. The CDR3 has 14 amino acids. DNA for the CDR3: TGTGCCAGCAGGTTGACAGGGTTCGTCAGCGAGCAGTACTTC. This encodes CASRLTGFVSEQYF.

The J gene is TRBJ2-5, the V gene TRBV2; D tentatively reads TRBD1 or TRBD2 (5 bases each). CDR3 size: 16 residues. V was trimmed by 1 base and J by 1 base, leaving 13 bases between them. Germline values: CDR1 SNHLY, CDR2 FYNNEI. CDR3 protein: CASSEEITGAQETQYF. The CDR3 coding sequence is TGTGCCAGCAGTGAAGAAATTACCGGGGCCCAAGAGACCCAGTACTTC. The whole variable domain, remainder taken from reference TRBV2 and TRBJ2-5, is EPEVTQTPSHQVTQMGQEVILRCVPISNHLYFYWYRQILGQKVEFLVSFYNNEISEKSEIFDDQFSVERPDGSNFTLKIRSTKLEDSAMYFCASSEEITGAQETQYFGPGTRLLVL.

The chain is built from TRBV10-3 and TRBJ1-3, with a tentative D call TRBD1 (5 bases). V was clipped by 7 bases and J by 2 bases, with 12 bases between them. The CDR3 runs to 14 residues. Per the germline V gene, CDR1 is ENHRY and CDR2 is SYGVKD. The DNA for the CDR3 is TGTGCCATCACCCCGGGACGGACTGGAAACACCATATATTTT. It encodes CAITPGRTGNTIYF.

This clone was observed a single time. The chain employs TRBV7-9 and TRBJ1-2, with D maybe TRBD1 (5 bases). Germline CDR1 is SEHNR and CDR2 is FQNEAQ (reference sequence). V gave up 6 bases and J gave up 4 bases, with 18 bases separating them. There are 15 residues in the CDR3. CDR3 nucleotides: TGTGCCAGCAGTCCCCCTGTGAAGGGGCTCTATGGCTACACCTTC. This translates into CASSPPVKGLYGYTF.

The chain employs TRBV4-3 and TRBJ1-1; D uncertain. CDR3 size: 14 residues. Germline V gene lookup returns CDR1 LGHNA and CDR2 YSLEER. Trimming left V 4 bases short and J 1 base short, with 10 bases between. CDR3 DNA sequence: TGCGCCAGCAGCCCGTCGACACGGAACACTGAAGCTTTCTTT. Amino acid sequence: CASSPSTRNTEAFF.